This T cell receptor (beta chain) comes out of a study of identical twins. Notes on the study in general: Part of the zero-insertion signal could reflect confounding by invariant MAIT and iNKT cells.

This clonotype was counted only a few times. The antigen is undetermined. Through template switching, a universal primer site was introduced, and the cDNA contained unique molecular identifiers. TCRdb fed the 5' RACE reads into MiXCR, producing one record per CDR3 protein. Among roughly 540,000 distinct CDR3 sequences listed, roughly 21% were seen once. Separately, the same data were catalogued under a study of T cells expressing NK-cell markers. As that study records: Out of eight donors sequenced, seven tested HCMV-seropositive and the remaining one seronegative.

The sequenced sample was CD4+ T cells sorted from blood. This TCR was recovered from a woman aged 18-29 years in good health.

CDR3 residues: CASSRRSRGRAGDTQYF. The CDR3 DNA sequence: TGTGCCAGCAGCCGGAGGTCCCGGGGCAGAGCGGGAGATACGCAGTATTTT. The chain combines TRBV12-3 or TRBV12-4 with TRBJ2-3, with D possibly being TRBD2 (6 bases). Trimming took 6 bases from V and 5 from J, leaving 24 bases between them. CDR3 length: 17 residues.